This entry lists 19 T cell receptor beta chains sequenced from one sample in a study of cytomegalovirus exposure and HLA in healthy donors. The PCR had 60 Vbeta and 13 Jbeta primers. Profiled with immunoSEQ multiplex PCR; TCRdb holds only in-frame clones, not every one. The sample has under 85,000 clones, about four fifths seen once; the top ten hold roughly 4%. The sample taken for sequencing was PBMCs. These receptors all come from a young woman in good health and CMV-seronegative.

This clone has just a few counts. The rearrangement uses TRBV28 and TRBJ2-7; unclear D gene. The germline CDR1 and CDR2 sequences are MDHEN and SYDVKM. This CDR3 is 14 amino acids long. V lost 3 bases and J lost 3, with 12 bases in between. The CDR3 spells CASSLSQARYEQYF. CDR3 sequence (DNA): TGTGCCAGCAGTTTGTCCCAAGCTCGCTACGAGCAGTACTTC.

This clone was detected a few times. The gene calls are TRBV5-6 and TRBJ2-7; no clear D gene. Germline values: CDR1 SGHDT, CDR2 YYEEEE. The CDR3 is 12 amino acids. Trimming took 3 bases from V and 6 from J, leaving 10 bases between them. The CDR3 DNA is TGTGCCAGCAGCTCCTGGCATGCCGAGCAGTACTTC. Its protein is CASSSWHAEQYF.

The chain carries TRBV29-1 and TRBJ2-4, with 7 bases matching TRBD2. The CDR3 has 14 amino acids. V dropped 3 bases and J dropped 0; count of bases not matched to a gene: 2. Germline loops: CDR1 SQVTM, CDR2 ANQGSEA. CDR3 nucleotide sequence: TGCAGCGTTGAGGGAGGGGAAGCCAAAAACATTCAGTACTTC. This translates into CSVEGGEAKNIQYF.

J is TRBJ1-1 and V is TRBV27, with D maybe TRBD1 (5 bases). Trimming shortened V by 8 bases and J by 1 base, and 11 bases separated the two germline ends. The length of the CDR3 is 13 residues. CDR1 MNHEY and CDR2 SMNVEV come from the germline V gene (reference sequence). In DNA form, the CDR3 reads TGTGCCAGCGGCGGGACGCGGAACACTGAAGCTTTCTTT. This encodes CASGGTRNTEAFF.

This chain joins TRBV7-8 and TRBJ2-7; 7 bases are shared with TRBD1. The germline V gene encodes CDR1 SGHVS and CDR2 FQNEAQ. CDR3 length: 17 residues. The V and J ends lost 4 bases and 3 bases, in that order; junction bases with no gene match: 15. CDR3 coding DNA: TGTGCCAGCAGCTCCTTGGGGACAGTACCATCTGGCTACGAGCAGTACTTC. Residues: CASSSLGTVPSGYEQYF.

In DNA, the CDR3 is TGTGCCAGCAGCTTGGGTACAGGGTACGATGAGCAGTTCTTC. Translation gives CASSLGTGYDEQFF. The chain employs TRBV11-3 and TRBJ2-1; D may be TRBD1 (6 bases). Between the trimmed V and J ends, which lost 3 bases and 8 bases, there was a span of 14 bases. The CDR3 is 14 amino acids. Germline values: CDR1 SGHNT, CDR2 YENEEA.

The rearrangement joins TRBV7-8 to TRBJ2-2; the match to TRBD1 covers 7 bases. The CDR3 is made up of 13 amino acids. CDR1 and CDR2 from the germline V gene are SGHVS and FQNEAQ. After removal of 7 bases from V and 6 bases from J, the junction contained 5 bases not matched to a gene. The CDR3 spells CASTMTGPGELFF. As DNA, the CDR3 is TGTGCCAGCACGATGACAGGGCCCGGGGAGCTGTTTTTT. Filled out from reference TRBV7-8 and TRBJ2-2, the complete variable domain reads GAGVSQSPRYKVAKRGQDVALRCDPISGHVSLFWYQQALGQGPEFLTYFQNEAQLDKSGLPSDRFFAERPEGSVSTLKIQRTQQEDSAVYLCASTMTGPGELFFGEGSRLTVL.

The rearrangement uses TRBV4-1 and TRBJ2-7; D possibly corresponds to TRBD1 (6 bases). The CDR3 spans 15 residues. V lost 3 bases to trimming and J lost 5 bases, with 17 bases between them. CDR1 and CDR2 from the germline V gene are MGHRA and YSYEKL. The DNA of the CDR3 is TGCGCCAGCAGCCAGTCTCCGGGCCAGGGGAACGAGCAGTACTTC. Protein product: CASSQSPGQGNEQYF.

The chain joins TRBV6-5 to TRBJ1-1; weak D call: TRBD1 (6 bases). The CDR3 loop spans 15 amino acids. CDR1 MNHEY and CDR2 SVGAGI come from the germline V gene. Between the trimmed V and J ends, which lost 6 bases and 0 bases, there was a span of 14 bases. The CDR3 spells CASRHRESMNTEAFF. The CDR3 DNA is TGTGCCAGCAGACACAGGGAGTCCATGAACACTGAAGCTTTCTTT.

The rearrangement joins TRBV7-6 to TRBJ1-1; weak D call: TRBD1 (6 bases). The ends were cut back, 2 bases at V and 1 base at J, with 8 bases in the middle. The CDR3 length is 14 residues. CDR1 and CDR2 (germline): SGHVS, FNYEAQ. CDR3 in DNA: TGTGCCAGCAGCTTATCGACAGGGAACACTGAAGCTTTCTTT. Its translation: CASSLSTGNTEAFF.

The chain's CDR3 is CASSFGEQETQYF. The CDR3 bases are TGTGCCAGCAGCTTCGGTGAACAAGAGACCCAGTACTTC. The genes are TRBV11-3 and TRBJ2-5; D not resolved. The CDR3 contains 13 residues. CDR1 is SGHNT and CDR2 is YENEEA in the germline V gene. Trimming removed 3 bases at V and 2 bases at J, with 7 bases between.

CDR3 residues: CASTAGRADTQYF. In DNA, the CDR3 is TGTGCCAGCACTGCGGGTAGGGCAGATACGCAGTATTTT. The chain carries TRBV6-1 and TRBJ2-3, with a weak D call TRBD2 (5 bases). The CDR3 is made up of 13 amino acids. V shed 7 bases and J shed 4 bases, with 12 bases lying between them. From germline, CDR1 is MNHNS and CDR2 SASEGT.

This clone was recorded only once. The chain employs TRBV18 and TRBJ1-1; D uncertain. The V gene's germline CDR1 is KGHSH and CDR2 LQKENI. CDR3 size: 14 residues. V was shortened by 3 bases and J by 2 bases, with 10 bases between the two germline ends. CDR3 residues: CASSPILHNTEAFF. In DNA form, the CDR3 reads TGTGCCAGCTCACCGATCTTACATAACACTGAAGCTTTCTTT.

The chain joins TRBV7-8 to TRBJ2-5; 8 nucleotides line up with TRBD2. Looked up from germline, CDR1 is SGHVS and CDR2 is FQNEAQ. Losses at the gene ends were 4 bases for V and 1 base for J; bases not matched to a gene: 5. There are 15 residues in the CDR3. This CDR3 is CASSSAGTSQETQYF. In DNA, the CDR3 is TGTGCCAGCAGCTCGGCCGGGACTAGCCAAGAGACCCAGTACTTC.

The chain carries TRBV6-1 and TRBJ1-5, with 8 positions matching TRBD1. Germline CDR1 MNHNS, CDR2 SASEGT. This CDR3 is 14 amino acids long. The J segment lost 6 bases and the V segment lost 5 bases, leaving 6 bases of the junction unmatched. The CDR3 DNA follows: TGTGCCAGCAGTACTGACAGGGGAGGTCAGCCCCAGCATTTT. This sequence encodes CASSTDRGGQPQHF.

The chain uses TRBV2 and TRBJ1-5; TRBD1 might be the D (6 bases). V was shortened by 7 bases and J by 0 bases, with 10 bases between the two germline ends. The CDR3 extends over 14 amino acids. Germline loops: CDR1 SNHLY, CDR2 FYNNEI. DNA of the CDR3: TGTGCCAGCAAGGGACAATTTAGCAATCAGCCCCAGCATTTT. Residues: CASKGQFSNQPQHF.

The CDR3 sequence: CASSLGTGVDYEQYF. CDR3 DNA: TGTGCCAGCAGCTTGGGGACAGGGGTGGACTACGAGCAGTACTTC. V and J are TRBV7-9 and TRBJ2-7; 10 nucleotides align to TRBD1. The germline V gene has CDR1 SEHNR and CDR2 FQNEAQ (reference sequence). This CDR3 region has 15 residues. Trimming took 3 bases from V and 3 from J; bases not matched to a gene: 5.

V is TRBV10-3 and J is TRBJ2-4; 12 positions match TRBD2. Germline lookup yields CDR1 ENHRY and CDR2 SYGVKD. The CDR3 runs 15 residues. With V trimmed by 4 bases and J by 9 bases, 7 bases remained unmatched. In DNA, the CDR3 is TGTGCCATCAGTGCCTCGACTAGCGGGAGTGGCATTCAGTACTTC. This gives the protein CAISASTSGSGIQYF.

The CDR3 sequence is CASSEIGGMGLYGYTF. CDR3 coding DNA: TGTGCCAGCTCCGAAATAGGGGGCATGGGCCTCTATGGCTACACCTTC. V gene TRBV25-1 combines with J gene TRBJ1-2; 7 bases are shared with TRBD1. Germline lookup yields CDR1 MGHDK and CDR2 SYGVNS. Trimming removed 8 bases from V and 4 bases from J; junction bases left unmatched: 16. This CDR3 is 16 amino acids long.